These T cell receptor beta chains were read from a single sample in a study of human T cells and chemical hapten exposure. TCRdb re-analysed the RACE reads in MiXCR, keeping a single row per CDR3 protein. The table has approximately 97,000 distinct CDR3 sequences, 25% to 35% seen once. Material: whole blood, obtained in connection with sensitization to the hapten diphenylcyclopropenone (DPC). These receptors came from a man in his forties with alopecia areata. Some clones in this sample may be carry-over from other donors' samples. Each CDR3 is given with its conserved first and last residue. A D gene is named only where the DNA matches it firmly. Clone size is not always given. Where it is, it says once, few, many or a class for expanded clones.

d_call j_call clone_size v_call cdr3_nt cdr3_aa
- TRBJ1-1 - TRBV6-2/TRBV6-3 TGTGCCACCAGTTACCTGGGGTCGGGTGAAGCTTTCTTT CATSYLGSGEAFF
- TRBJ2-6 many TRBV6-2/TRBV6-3 TGTGCCAGCAGTTACAGGGGATCTGGGGCCAACGTCCTGACTTTC CASSYRGSGANVLTF
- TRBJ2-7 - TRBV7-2 TGTGCCAGCAGGAAGGACCCGATCTCCTACGAGCAGTACTTC CASRKDPISYEQYF
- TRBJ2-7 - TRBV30 TGTGCCTGGAGTGTTGGGATGAATACGGGGACACCCAGTTTC CAWSVGMNTGTPSF
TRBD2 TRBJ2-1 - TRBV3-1 TGTGCCAGCAGCCGCGGACTAGCGGCCTACAATGAGCAGTTCTTC CASSRGLAAYNEQFF
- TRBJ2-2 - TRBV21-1 TGTGCCAGCAGCAAAGTAACGGACGCGAACACCGGGGAGCTGTTTTTT CASSKVTDANTGELFF
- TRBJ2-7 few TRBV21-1 TGTGCCAGCACCGAGGGGGTAGGCTACGAGCAGTACTTC CASTEGVGYEQYF
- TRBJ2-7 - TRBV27 TGTGCCAGCAGTTTACCGGGACAATACGAGCAGTACTTC CASSLPGQYEQYF
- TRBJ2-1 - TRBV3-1 TGTGCCAGCAGCCTTCCTGGCGCCAATGAGCAGTTCTTC CASSLPGANEQFF
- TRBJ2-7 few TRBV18 TGTGCCAGCTCACAAGGCCCCTACGAGCAGTACTTC CASSQGPYEQYF
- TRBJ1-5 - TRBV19 TGTGCCAGTAGGAGGACAGTTAGCAATCAGCCCCAGCATTTT CASRRTVSNQPQHF
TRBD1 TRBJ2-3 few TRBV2 TGTGCCAGCAGCGCGGACAGGGGAACAGATACGCAGTATTTT CASSADRGTDTQYF
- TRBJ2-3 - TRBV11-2 TGTGCCAGCAGCTTGTTCCCTGGGCCAGATACGCAGTATTTT CASSLFPGPDTQYF
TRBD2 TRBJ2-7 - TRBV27 TGTGCCAGCAGTCGGGAGGGCAGGGCCTACGAGCAGTACTTC CASSREGRAYEQYF
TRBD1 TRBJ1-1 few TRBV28 TGTGCCAGCAGGAGGACAGGGGAAACTGAAGCTTTCTTT CASRRTGETEAFF
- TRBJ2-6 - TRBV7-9 TGTGCCAGCAGCTCCGGGATCTCTGGGGCCAACGTCCTGACTTTC CASSSGISGANVLTF
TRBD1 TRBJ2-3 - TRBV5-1 TGCGCCAGCAGCCGGAAACCGGGACAGGGTGCCACAGATACGCAGTATTTT CASSRKPGQGATDTQYF
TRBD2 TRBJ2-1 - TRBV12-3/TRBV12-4 TGTGCCAGCGGGCCTAGCGGGAGGAATGAGCAGTTCTTC CASGPSGRNEQFF
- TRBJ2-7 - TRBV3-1 TGTGCCAGCAGCCAGCTGACAAATAGAAAGTACTACGAGCAGTACTTC CASSQLTNRKYYEQYF
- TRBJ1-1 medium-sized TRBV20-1 TGCAGTGCCCAAAGAGGGGGTATCGAAGCTTTCTTT CSAQRGGIEAFF
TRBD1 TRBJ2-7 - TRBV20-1 TGCAGTGCTAGAGATGGGGACAGGGGGTACGAGCAGTACTTC CSARDGDRGYEQYF
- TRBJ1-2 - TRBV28 TGTGCCAGCAGTTTAGGTCGCGGCGACACCTTC CASSLGRGDTF
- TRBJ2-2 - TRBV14 TGTGCCAGCAGTCAACAGGCGAACACCGGGGAGCTGTTTTTT CASSQQANTGELFF
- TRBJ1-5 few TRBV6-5 TGTGCCAGCAGTTCCCGGGGGTGGGTGGATCAGCCCCAGCATTTT CASSSRGWVDQPQHF
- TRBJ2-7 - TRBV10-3 TGTGCCATCAGTGAGTCAGGGAGCTCCTACGAGCAGTACTTC CAISESGSSYEQYF
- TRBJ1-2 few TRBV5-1 TGCGCCAGCAGCCGACAGGCGGCGGACTATGGCTACACCTTC CASSRQAADYGYTF
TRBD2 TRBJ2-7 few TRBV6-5 TGTGCCAGCAGTTACTCACCTAGCGGGAGCTACGAGCAGTACTTC CASSYSPSGSYEQYF
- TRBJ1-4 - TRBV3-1 TGTGCCAGCAGCCAAGATCTATGGGGAGGTGAAAAACTGTTTTTT CASSQDLWGGEKLFF
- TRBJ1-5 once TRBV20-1 TGCAGTGTTGGTGGGAGCCGCTATAGCAATCAGCCCCAGCATTTT CSVGGSRYSNQPQHF
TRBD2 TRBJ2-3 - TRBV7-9 TGTGCCAGCAGCTCCCGGACTAGCGGGAGAGGAACGACAGATACGCAGTATTTT CASSSRTSGRGTTDTQYF
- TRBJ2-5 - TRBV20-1 TGCAGCCCGCGGGCGGGACAAGAGACCCAGTACTTC CSPRAGQETQYF
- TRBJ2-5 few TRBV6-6 TGTGCCAGCAGTTACACCGGGACGGAGGAGACCCAGTACTTC CASSYTGTEETQYF
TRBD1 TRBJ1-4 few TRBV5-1 TGCGCCAGCAGCTTGGCGTCAGGGACAGCAACTAATGAAAAACTGTTTTTT CASSLASGTATNEKLFF
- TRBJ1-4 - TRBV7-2 TGTGCCAGCAGCTGGACTGATGAAAAACTGTTTTTT CASSWTDEKLFF
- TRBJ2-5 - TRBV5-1 TGCGCCAGCAGCTTGACGGAGACCCAGTACTTC CASSLTETQYF
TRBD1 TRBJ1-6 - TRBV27 TGTGCCAGCAGTCAAGGGACAGTGGATTCACCCCTCCACTTT CASSQGTVDSPLHF